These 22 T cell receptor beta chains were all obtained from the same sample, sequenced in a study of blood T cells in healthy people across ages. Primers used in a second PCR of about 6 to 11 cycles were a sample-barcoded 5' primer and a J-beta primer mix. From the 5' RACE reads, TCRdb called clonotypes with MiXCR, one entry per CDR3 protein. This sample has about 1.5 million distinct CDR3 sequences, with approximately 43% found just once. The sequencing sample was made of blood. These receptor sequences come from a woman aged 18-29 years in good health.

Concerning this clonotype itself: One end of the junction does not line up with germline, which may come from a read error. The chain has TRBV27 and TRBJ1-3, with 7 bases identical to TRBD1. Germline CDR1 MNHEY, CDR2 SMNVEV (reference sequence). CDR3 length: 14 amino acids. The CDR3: CACSLGGGGNTIYF. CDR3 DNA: TGTGCCTGCAGTTTAGGGGGCGGTGGAAACACCATATATTTT.

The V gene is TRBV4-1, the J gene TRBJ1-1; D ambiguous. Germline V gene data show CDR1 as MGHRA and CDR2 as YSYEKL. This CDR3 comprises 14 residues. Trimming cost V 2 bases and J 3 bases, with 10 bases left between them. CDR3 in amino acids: CASSQTRGDTEAFF. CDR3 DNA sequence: TGCGCCAGCAGCCAAACCCGTGGCGACACTGAAGCTTTCTTT.

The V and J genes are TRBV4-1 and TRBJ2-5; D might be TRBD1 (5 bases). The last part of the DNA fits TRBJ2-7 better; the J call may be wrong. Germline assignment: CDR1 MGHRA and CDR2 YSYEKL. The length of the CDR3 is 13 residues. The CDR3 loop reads CASSQGGLGEQYF. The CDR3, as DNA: TGCGCCAGCAGCCAAGGGGGCCTTGGCGAGCAGTACTTC.

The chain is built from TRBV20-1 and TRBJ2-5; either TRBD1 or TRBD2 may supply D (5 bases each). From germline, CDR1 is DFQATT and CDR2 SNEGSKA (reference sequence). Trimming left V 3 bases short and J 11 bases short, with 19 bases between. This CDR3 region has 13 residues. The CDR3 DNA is TGCAGTGCTAGGACAGTCCTAACAAGGGAGCAGTACTTC. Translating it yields CSARTVLTREQYF.

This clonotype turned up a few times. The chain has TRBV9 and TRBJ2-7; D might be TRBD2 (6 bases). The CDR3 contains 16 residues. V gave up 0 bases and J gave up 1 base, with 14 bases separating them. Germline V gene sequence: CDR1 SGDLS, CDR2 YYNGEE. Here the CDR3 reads CASSVGFSGKSYEQYF. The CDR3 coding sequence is TGTGCCAGCAGCGTAGGGTTTAGCGGTAAATCCTACGAGCAGTACTTC.

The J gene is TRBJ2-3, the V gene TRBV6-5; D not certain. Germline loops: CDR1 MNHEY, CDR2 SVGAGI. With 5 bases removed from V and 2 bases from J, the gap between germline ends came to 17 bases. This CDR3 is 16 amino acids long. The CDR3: CASSRLESEDTDTQYF. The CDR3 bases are TGTGCCAGCAGTCGCTTGGAGTCCGAAGACACAGATACGCAGTATTTT.

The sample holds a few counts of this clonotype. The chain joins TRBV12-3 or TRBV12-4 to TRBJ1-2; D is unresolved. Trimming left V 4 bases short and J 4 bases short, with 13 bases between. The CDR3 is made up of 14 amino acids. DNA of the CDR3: TGTGCCAGCAGTTCCGGGATATTCCTCTATGGCTACACCTTC. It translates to CASSSGIFLYGYTF.

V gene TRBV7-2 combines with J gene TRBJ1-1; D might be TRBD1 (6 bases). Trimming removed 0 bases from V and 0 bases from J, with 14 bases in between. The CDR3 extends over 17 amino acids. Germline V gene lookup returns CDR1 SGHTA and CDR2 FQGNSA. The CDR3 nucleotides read TGTGCCAGCAGCTTAGCAGGTGGGGGCTCCATGAACACTGAAGCTTTCTTT. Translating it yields CASSLAGGGSMNTEAFF.

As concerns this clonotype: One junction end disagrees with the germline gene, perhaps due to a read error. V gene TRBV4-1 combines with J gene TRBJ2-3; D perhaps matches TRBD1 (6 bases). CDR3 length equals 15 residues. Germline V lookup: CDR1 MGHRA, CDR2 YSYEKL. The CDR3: CTSSRGQPPTDTQYF. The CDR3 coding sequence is TGCACCAGCAGCCGAGGACAGCCCCCCACAGATACGCAGTATTTT.

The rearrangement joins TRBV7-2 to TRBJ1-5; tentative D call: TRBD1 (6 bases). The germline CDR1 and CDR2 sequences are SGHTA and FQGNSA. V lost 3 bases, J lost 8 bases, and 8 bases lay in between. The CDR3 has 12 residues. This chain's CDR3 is CASSFRTEPQHF. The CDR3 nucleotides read TGTGCCAGCAGCTTCCGGACAGAGCCCCAGCATTTT.

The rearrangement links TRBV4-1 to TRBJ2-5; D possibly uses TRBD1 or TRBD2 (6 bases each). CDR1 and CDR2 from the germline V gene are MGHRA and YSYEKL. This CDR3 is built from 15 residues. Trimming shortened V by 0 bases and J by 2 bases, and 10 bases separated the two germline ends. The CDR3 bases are TGCGCCAGCAGCCAAGAGCAGGGGAGGCAAGAGACCCAGTACTTC. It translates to CASSQEQGRQETQYF.

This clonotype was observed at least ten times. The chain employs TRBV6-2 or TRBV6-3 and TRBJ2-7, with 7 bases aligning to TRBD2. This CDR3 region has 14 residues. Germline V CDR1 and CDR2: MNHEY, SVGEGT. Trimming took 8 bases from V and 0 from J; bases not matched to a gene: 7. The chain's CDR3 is CASGLADSSYEQYF. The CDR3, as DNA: TGTGCCAGCGGGCTAGCGGATAGCTCCTACGAGCAGTACTTC.

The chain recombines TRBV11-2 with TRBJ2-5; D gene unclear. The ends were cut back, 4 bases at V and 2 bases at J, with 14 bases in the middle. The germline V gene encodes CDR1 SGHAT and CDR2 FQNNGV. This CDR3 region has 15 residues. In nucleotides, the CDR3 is TGTGCCAGCAGCTCAGGCCTTGACGTTCAAGAGACCCAGTACTTC. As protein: CASSSGLDVQETQYF.

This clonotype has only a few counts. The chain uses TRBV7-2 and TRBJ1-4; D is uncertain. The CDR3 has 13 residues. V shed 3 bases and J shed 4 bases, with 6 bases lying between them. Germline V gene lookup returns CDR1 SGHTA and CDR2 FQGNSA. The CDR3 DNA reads TGTGCCAGCAGCTTCAAGGTTAATGAAAAACTGTTTTTT. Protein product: CASSFKVNEKLFF.

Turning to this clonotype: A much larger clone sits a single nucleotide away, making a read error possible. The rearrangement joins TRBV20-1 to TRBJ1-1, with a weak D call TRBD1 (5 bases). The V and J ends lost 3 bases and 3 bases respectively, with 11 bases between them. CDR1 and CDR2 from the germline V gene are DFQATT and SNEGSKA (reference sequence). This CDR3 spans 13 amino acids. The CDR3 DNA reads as TGCAGTGCTAGGGCAGGGCGAGACACTGAAGCTTTCTTT. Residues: CSARAGRDTEAFF.

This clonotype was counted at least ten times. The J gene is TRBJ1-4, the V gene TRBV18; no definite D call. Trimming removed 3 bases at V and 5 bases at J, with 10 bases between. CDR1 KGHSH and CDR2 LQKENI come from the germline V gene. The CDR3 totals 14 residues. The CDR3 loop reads CASSPRPENEKLFF. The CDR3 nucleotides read TGTGCCAGCTCACCTCGGCCAGAGAATGAAAAACTGTTTTTT.

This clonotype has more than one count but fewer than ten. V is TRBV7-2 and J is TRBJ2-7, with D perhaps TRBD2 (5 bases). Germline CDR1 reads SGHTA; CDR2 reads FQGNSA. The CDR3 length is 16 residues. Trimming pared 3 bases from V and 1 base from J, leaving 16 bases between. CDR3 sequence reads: CASSFVRLPGSYEQYF. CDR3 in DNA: TGTGCCAGCAGCTTTGTCCGACTACCCGGATCCTACGAGCAGTACTTC.

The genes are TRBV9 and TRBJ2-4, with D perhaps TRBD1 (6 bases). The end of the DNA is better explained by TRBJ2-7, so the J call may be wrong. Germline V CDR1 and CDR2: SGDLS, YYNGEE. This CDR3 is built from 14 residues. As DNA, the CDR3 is TGTGCCAGCAGCGCAGGAGGACAGTTCATCGAGCAGTACTTC. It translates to CASSAGGQFIEQYF.

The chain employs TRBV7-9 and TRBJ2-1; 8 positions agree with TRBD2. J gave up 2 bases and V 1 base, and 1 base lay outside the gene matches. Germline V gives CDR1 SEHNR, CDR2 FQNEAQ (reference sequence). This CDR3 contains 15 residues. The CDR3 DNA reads TGTGCCAGCAGCTTAGTTAGCGGGACCTACAATGAGCAGTTCTTC. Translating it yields CASSLVSGTYNEQFF.

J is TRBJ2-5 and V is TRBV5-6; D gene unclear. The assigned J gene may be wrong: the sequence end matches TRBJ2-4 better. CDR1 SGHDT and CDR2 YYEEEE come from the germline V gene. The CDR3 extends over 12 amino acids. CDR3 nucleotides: TGTGCCAGCAGCTTGCTGAAAAACATTCAGTACTTC. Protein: CASSLLKNIQYF.

The CDR3 region has the DNA TGTGCCAGCAGCTTAGGGCCTAGCGGCCTGGCGGGTGAGCAGTTCTTC. This encodes CASSLGPSGLAGEQFF. V gene TRBV7-2 combines with J gene TRBJ2-1, with 7 bases matching TRBD2. V shed 1 base, J shed 9 bases, and the junction held 12 bases outside the gene matches. There are 16 residues in the CDR3. Germline V gene data show CDR1 as SGHTA and CDR2 as FQGNSA. Variable domain in full (rest from reference TRBV7-2 and TRBJ2-1): GAGVSQSPSNKVTEKGKDVELRCDPISGHTALYWYRQSLGQGLEFLIYFQGNSAPDKSGLPSDRFSAERTGGSVSTLTIQRTQQEDSAVYLCASSLGPSGLAGEQFFGPGTRLTVL.

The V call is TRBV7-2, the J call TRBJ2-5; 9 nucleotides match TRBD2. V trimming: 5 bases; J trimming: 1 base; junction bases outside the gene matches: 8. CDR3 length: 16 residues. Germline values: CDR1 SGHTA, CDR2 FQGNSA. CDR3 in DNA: TGTGCCAGCAGCGTCCAAAGCGGGGGGCTCCAAGAGACCCAGTACTTC. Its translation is CASSVQSGGLQETQYF. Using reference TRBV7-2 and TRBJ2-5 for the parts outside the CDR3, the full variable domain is GAGVSQSPSNKVTEKGKDVELRCDPISGHTALYWYRQSLGQGLEFLIYFQGNSAPDKSGLPSDRFSAERTGGSVSTLTIQRTQQEDSAVYLCASSVQSGGLQETQYFGPGTRLLVL.